This TCR beta chain was observed in a study of Tregs in tolerant kidney transplant recipients. Whole-study context: Related graft donors supplied nonmyeloablative bone marrow transplants, and mixed chimerism was transient.

Profiled with immunoSEQ multiplex PCR; TCRdb holds only in-frame clones, not every one. Its clone listing holds about 48,000 clones. CD4+CD25+CD127- Tregs, CD4+CD25- non-Tregs, CD4 and CD8 cells were sorted. CDR1 is SGHRS and CDR2 is YFSETQ in the germline V gene. V gave up 5 bases and J gave up 2 bases, with 12 bases separating them. This CDR3 has 14 residues. Study conclusions and caveats: The most relevant donor-specific Treg TCRbeta repertoire apparently came from expansion with activated donor B cells. This study did not directly address biological reproducibility.

On this clone: Its antigen is not known. The read terminates 3 residues before the CDR3 end, so the remaining end is supplied by the germline J gene.

Sequenced material: CD4+ T cells from blood, taken before the transplant. This clonotype was obtained from a human donor who received a combined kidney and bone marrow transplant. The chain recombines TRBV5-1 with TRBJ2-3; D may be TRBD2 (6 bases). The part of the CDR3 DNA that was read is TGCGCCAGCAGTTCCGGGACTCTCACAGATACG. Translated, it gives CASSSGTLTDT. The whole CDR3 is CASSSGTLTDTQYF.